The next 20 T cell receptor beta chains were all read from a single sample in a study of shared clonotypes between healthy human individuals. Sequenced by immunoSEQ multiplex PCR; TCRdb stores in-frame clones only, minus some. The table includes some 2,000,000 clones, 90% to 95% detected once. The sequencing sample was made of naive CD4+ T cells sorted from blood. Documented subset: CD45RA+ positively selected. The receptors were sampled from a man between 18 and 29 years old in good health.

The genes are TRBV10-3 and TRBJ2-5; 9 bases match TRBD2. V lost 6 bases to trimming and J lost 5 bases; unmatched junction nucleotides: 4. The CDR3 has 13 amino acids. Germline lookup yields CDR1 ENHRY and CDR2 SYGVKD. CDR3: CAISGSGSETQYF. The CDR3 region has the DNA TGTGCCATCAGCGGTAGCGGGAGCGAGACCCAGTACTTC.

J is TRBJ1-1 and V is TRBV7-9; no firm D call. The germline gives CDR1 SEHNR, CDR2 FQNEAQ (reference sequence). The CDR3 is 11 residues long. Trimming took 5 bases from V and 7 from J, leaving 8 bases between them. CDR3 residues: CASSLPHEAFF. The CDR3 bases are TGTGCCAGCAGCCTCCCACATGAAGCTTTCTTT. Using reference TRBV7-9 and TRBJ1-1 for the parts outside the CDR3, the full variable domain is DTGVSQNPRHKITKRGQNVTFRCDPISEHNRLYWYRQTLGQGPEFLTYFQNEAQLEKSRLLSDRFSAERPKGSFSTLEIQRTEQGDSAMYLCASSLPHEAFFGQGTRLTVV.

V and J are TRBV30 and TRBJ2-5; the D call may be TRBD1 or TRBD2 (5 bases each). The V gene's germline CDR1 is GTSNPN and CDR2 SVGIG (reference sequence). CDR3 length equals 12 residues. V was pared by 3 bases and J by 5 bases, with 10 bases between. The CDR3, as DNA: TGTGCCTGGAGCGCCTGGGGGGAGACCCAGTACTTC. It codes for CAWSAWGETQYF.

This rearrangement joins TRBV6-4 to TRBJ1-4; D is undetermined. The CDR3 loop spans 18 amino acids. CDR1 and CDR2 (germline): MRHNA, SNTAGT. Trimming left V 2 bases short and J 4 bases short, with 20 bases between. The CDR3 DNA follows: TGTGCCAGCAGTGACACGGATCCGAGCAGCTGGGGTAATGAAAAACTGTTTTTT. Its protein is CASSDTDPSSWGNEKLFF.

The chain uses TRBV10-3 and TRBJ1-2; 9 bases line up with TRBD1. The CDR3 is 13 amino acids. The trim removed 8 bases at V and 6 bases at J, leaving 7 bases unmatched. Germline V gives CDR1 ENHRY, CDR2 SYGVKD. The DNA for the CDR3 is TGTGCCATCGGCCAGGGACAGGGCGATGGCTACACCTTC. Residues: CAIGQGQGDGYTF.

V gene TRBV6-5 combines with J gene TRBJ1-5; D not certain. CDR1 is MNHEY, CDR2 SVGAGI, per germline. V lost 6 bases and J lost 7, with 13 bases in between. The CDR3 runs to 13 residues. CDR3 in amino acids: CASRISFGQPQHF. The CDR3 region has the DNA TGTGCCAGCAGGATCTCCTTCGGGCAGCCCCAGCATTTT.

Turning to this clone: Additional DNA sequences in this sample encode the identical CDR3. CDR3 sequence (DNA): TGTGCCAGCAGCGTAGATGCTAACTATGGCTACACCTTC. Translating it yields CASSVDANYGYTF. The chain uses TRBV9 and TRBJ1-2; D is undetermined. Trimming stripped 0 bases from V and 0 bases from J, with 3 bases between. Germline lookup yields CDR1 SGDLS and CDR2 YYNGEE. The CDR3 is 13 amino acids.

This clone was counted once. This chain links TRBV5-1 with TRBJ2-7; D may be TRBD1 or TRBD2 (5 bases each). Germline assignment: CDR1 SGHRS and CDR2 YFSETQ. The CDR3 is 14 residues long. Between the trimmed V and J ends, which lost 1 base and 4 bases, there was a span of 12 bases. The CDR3 loop is CASSLLPGQYEQYF. DNA for the CDR3: TGCGCCAGCAGCTTGCTTCCGGGGCAATACGAGCAGTACTTC.

The J gene is TRBJ2-7, the V gene TRBV6-1; no definite D call. V gave up 3 bases and J gave up 0 bases, with 6 bases separating them. The CDR3 loop spans 13 amino acids. CDR1 is MNHNS and CDR2 is SASEGT in the germline V gene. In nucleotides, the CDR3 is TGTGCCAGCAGTGATGGCACCTCCTACGAGCAGTACTTC. It codes for CASSDGTSYEQYF.

This clone was recorded once. The DNA of the CDR3 is TGTGCCTGGGGAGGGCCGGGAGAGTACAATGAGCAGTTCTTC. It specifies CAWGGPGEYNEQFF. V is TRBV30 and J is TRBJ2-1, with a weak D call TRBD2 (6 bases). Germline assignment: CDR1 GTSNPN and CDR2 SVGIG (reference sequence). This CDR3 is 14 amino acids long. Deletions cut 5 bases from V and 4 bases from J, with 15 bases between.

This clone was observed a handful of times. The chain couples TRBV7-9 to TRBJ2-5, with D unresolved. Matching the DNA end better, TRBJ2-7 makes the J call doubtful. Per germline, CDR1 SEHNR and CDR2 FQNEAQ (reference sequence). This CDR3 region has 13 residues. In DNA form, the CDR3 reads TGTGCCAGCAGCCTAACGAGCTCCTACGAGCAGTACTTC. This gives the protein CASSLTSSYEQYF.

Turning to this clone: Within the sample, other DNA sequences also encode this same CDR3. The gene calls are TRBV7-9 and TRBJ2-7; 7 positions match TRBD2. Germline-derived CDR1 and CDR2 are SEHNR and FQNEAQ (reference sequence). V lost 2 bases to trimming and J lost 2 bases; unmatched junction nucleotides: 3. The CDR3 length is 14 residues. CDR3 coding DNA: TGTGCCAGCAGCTTAATGGCGGGAGCCTACGAGCAGTACTTC. It codes for CASSLMAGAYEQYF.

This clone appeared once. V is TRBV5-4 and J is TRBJ2-1; D ambiguous. With 2 bases removed from V and 5 bases from J, the gap between germline ends came to 8 bases. This CDR3 has 13 residues. Germline CDR1 reads SGHNT; CDR2 reads YYREEE (reference sequence). CDR3 amino acids: CASSFSLDNEQFF. CDR3 DNA: TGTGCCAGCAGCTTCTCACTGGACAATGAGCAGTTCTTC.

This chain connects TRBV5-8 to TRBJ1-5; 8 bases fit TRBD1. The germline V gene encodes CDR1 SGHTS and CDR2 YDEGEE. V gave up 4 bases and J gave up 0 bases; unmatched junction bases: 9. The CDR3 covers 17 residues. The chain's CDR3 is CASSPGTGTISNQPQHF. The CDR3 DNA follows: TGTGCCAGCAGCCCCGGGACAGGTACGATTAGCAATCAGCCCCAGCATTTT. Using reference TRBV5-8 and TRBJ1-5 for the parts outside the CDR3, the full variable domain is EAGVTQSPTHLIKTRGQQATLRCSPISGHTSVYWYQQALGLGLQFLLWYDEGEERNRGNFPPRFSGRQFPNYSSELNVNALELEDSALYLCASSPGTGTISNQPQHFGDGTRLSIL.

The chain has TRBV14 and TRBJ2-5; TRBD1 agrees at 9 bases. The J call may be faulty, since TRBJ2-7 better matches the DNA end. The CDR3 sequence is 15 residues long. From germline, CDR1 is SGHDN and CDR2 FVKESK. The CDR3 reads CASSHSGTGNYEQYF. In DNA form, the CDR3 reads TGTGCCAGCAGCCATTCCGGGACAGGGAATTACGAGCAGTACTTC.

The genes are TRBV6-5 and TRBJ2-5; a possible D gene is TRBD1 (7 bases). The CDR3 spans 13 residues. The ends were cut back, 2 bases at V and 8 bases at J, with 12 bases in the middle. Germline V gene sequence: CDR1 MNHEY, CDR2 SVGAGI. The CDR3 sequence is CASSYGQGGTQYF. Here the CDR3 DNA reads TGTGCCAGCAGTTACGGGCAGGGGGGAACCCAGTACTTC.

CDR3 nucleotides: TGTGCCAGCTCACCAACGGTCTCCTCGGGACAGAGTGGCTACACCTTC. It translates to CASSPTVSSGQSGYTF. The chain employs TRBV18 and TRBJ1-2; TRBD1 matches 7 bases. Germline assignment: CDR1 KGHSH and CDR2 LQKENI. The CDR3 is 16 amino acids. With 2 bases clipped from V and 7 bases from J, the junction kept 13 bases outside the gene matches.

The chain is built from TRBV7-2 and TRBJ2-6; D call uncertain. Trimming stripped 5 bases from V and 4 bases from J, with 12 bases between. The CDR3 loop spans 15 amino acids. Per the germline V gene, CDR1 is SGHTA and CDR2 is FQGNSA. CDR3 in DNA: TGTGCCAGCAGCGAAGCGCCAGGCGGGGCCAACGTCCTGACTTTC. Translated: CASSEAPGGANVLTF.

On this clone itself: A junction end diverges from the germline sequence, so it may reflect a read error. The genes are TRBV7-2 and TRBJ1-5; no clear D. The germline V gene encodes CDR1 SGHTA and CDR2 FQGNSA. The CDR3 loop spans 15 amino acids. CDR3 nucleotide sequence: TGTGCCATCAGCCCCCCGACACTCAGCAATCAGCCCCAGCATTTT. Translating gives CAISPPTLSNQPQHF.

This chain uses TRBV4-3 with TRBJ2-5; weak D call: TRBD2 (5 bases). The CDR3 runs 15 residues. The germline V gene encodes CDR1 LGHNA and CDR2 YSLEER. V gave up 0 bases and J gave up 2 bases, with 10 bases separating them. This CDR3 is CASSQEWRTQETQYF. The CDR3 nucleotides read TGCGCCAGCAGCCAAGAATGGCGGACTCAAGAGACCCAGTACTTC.